A single sample gave rise to the 18 T cell receptor beta chains below, sequenced in a study of shared T cell receptors in the human thymus. The assay was immunoSEQ multiplex PCR, and TCRdb's table has in-frame clones only and misses some. This table holds some 640,000 clones, over 75% found once. The same sample was also studied in work on human thymus T cells.

The sample taken for sequencing was thymocytes. These receptors originate from a boy in the first two years of life with a congenital heart defect.

The chain recombines TRBV10-3 with TRBJ2-4; D possibly corresponds to TRBD2 (7 bases). The CDR3 is 13 residues long. From germline, CDR1 is ENHRY and CDR2 SYGVKD. The V gene lost 2 bases and the J gene lost 15 bases, with 17 bases spanning the gap. The CDR3 nucleotides read TGTGCCATCAGTGAGGGAGAGGGGGACTATCGGTACTTC. This encodes CAISEGEGDYRYF.

The chain recombines TRBV4-1 with TRBJ1-1, with a tentative D call TRBD1 (6 bases). Germline V CDR1 and CDR2: MGHRA, YSYEKL. This CDR3 region has 18 residues. Trimming stripped 0 bases from V and 0 bases from J, with 17 bases between. For the CDR3, the DNA is TGCGCCAGCAGCCAAGAGGTTTGGGGGGGCGAGATGAACACTGAAGCTTTCTTT. Its protein is CASSQEVWGGEMNTEAFF.

V is TRBV19 and J is TRBJ1-5; possibly TRBD1 for D (5 bases). This CDR3 comprises 15 residues. Germline-derived CDR1 and CDR2 are LNHDA and SQIVND (reference sequence). Trimming shortened V by 3 bases and J by 4 bases, and 13 bases separated the two germline ends. Here the CDR3 reads CASSMVGQPNQPQHF. CDR3 in DNA: TGTGCCAGTAGTATGGTGGGGCAGCCAAATCAGCCCCAGCATTTT.

The rearrangement joins TRBV21-1 to TRBJ2-7; the table's D call, TRBD2, has no DNA check behind it. TRBV21-1 is classified as a pseudogene. The CDR3 consists of 17 residues. In DNA, the CDR3 is TGTGCCAGCAGCAAAGTCGCCCTTCTAGCGGGAGGCTACGAGCAGTACTTC. Protein sequence: CASSKVALLAGGYEQYF.

The V call is TRBV25-1, the J call TRBJ2-2; 12 bases align to TRBD2. The J segment lost 2 bases and the V segment lost 6 bases, leaving 10 bases of the junction unmatched. Germline V gene lookup returns CDR1 MGHDK and CDR2 SYGVNS. This CDR3 is built from 18 residues. The chain's CDR3 is CASRATLAGGFNTGELFF. The CDR3, as DNA: TGTGCCAGCAGGGCCACACTAGCGGGGGGCTTTAACACCGGGGAGCTGTTTTTT.

The V gene is TRBV12-5, the J gene TRBJ2-1; D might be TRBD1 (7 bases). Germline assignment: CDR1 LGHNT and CDR2 FRNRAP. Deletions cut 1 base from V and 3 bases from J, with 13 bases between. This CDR3 has 16 amino acids. Here the CDR3 DNA reads TGTGCTAGTGGTTTGGGACAGGGACTGATCTACAATGAGCAGTTCTTC. Translation: CASGLGQGLIYNEQFF.

This chain connects TRBV10-1 to TRBJ2-1; TRBD1 aligns across 10 bases. The CDR3 loop spans 15 amino acids. Per the germline V gene, CDR1 is WNHNN and CDR2 is SYGVQD (reference sequence). V trimming: 8 bases; J trimming: 4 bases; junction bases outside the gene matches: 8. CDR3: CASPPWDRGYNEQFF. The CDR3 DNA follows: TGCGCCAGCCCCCCCTGGGACAGGGGATACAATGAGCAGTTCTTC.

This chain uses TRBV10-3 with TRBJ2-3, with 12 bases aligning to TRBD2. Germline V CDR1 and CDR2: ENHRY, SYGVKD. This CDR3 comprises 16 residues. The trim removed 6 bases at V and 2 bases at J, leaving 6 bases unmatched. CDR3 nucleotide sequence: TGTGCCATCAGCTACGGACTAGCGGGGAACACAGATACGCAGTATTTT. This translates into CAISYGLAGNTDTQYF.

Regarding this clone: Different DNA sequences within this sample yield the same CDR3. The chain has TRBV5-1 and TRBJ1-1; D remains unclear. V lost 0 bases to trimming and J lost 4 bases, with 7 bases between them. Per germline, CDR1 SGHRS and CDR2 YFSETQ. CDR3 length: 13 residues. The CDR3 spells CASSLGRATEAFF. The CDR3 DNA reads as TGCGCCAGCAGCTTGGGGAGGGCCACTGAAGCTTTCTTT.

The rearrangement uses TRBV28 and TRBJ2-2, with 9 bases identical to TRBD1. Germline V gene data show CDR1 as MDHEN and CDR2 as SYDVKM. After removal of 8 bases from V and 3 bases from J, the junction contained 4 bases not matched to a gene. This CDR3 contains 14 residues. CDR3 coding DNA: TGTGCCAGCCACAGGGGGCCGGACACCGGGGAGCTGTTTTTT. Amino acids: CASHRGPDTGELFF. The complete variable domain, with remaining parts taken from reference TRBV28 and TRBJ2-2, reads DVKVTQSSRYLVKRTGEKVFLECVQDMDHENMFWYRQDPGLGLRLIYFSYDVKMKEKGDIPEGYSVSREKKERFSLILESASTNQTSMYLCASHRGPDTGELFFGEGSRLTVL.

The chain links TRBV11-2 to TRBJ2-7; TRBD2 agrees at 7 bases. Germline-derived CDR1 and CDR2 are SGHAT and FQNNGV. The length of the CDR3 is 16 residues. V lost 1 base to trimming and J lost 3 bases; unmatched junction nucleotides: 9. As DNA, the CDR3 is TGTGCCAGCAGCTTAGGGCCCCCCACTAGCGTCTACGAGCAGTACTTC. This gives the protein CASSLGPPTSVYEQYF.

The V and J genes are TRBV19 and TRBJ1-5, with 7 bases that match TRBD1. CDR3 size: 18 residues. V dropped 3 bases and J dropped 0; count of bases not matched to a gene: 11. Germline V lookup: CDR1 LNHDA, CDR2 SQIVND (reference sequence). This CDR3 reads CASSILRQGVYSNQPQHF. Written as DNA, the CDR3 is TGTGCCAGTAGTATCCTCCGACAGGGAGTGTATAGCAATCAGCCCCAGCATTTT.

The chain carries TRBV11-2 and TRBJ1-1, with 8 bases that match TRBD1. CDR1 SGHAT and CDR2 FQNNGV come from the germline V gene. V shed 5 bases, J shed 4 bases, and the junction held 9 bases outside the gene matches. The CDR3 has 15 amino acids. The CDR3 loop is CASSQSDRGATEAFF. The CDR3 DNA sequence: TGTGCCAGCAGCCAAAGCGACAGGGGAGCCACTGAAGCTTTCTTT.

This chain uses TRBV6-5 with TRBJ2-1; 9 nucleotides line up with TRBD1. Germline lookup yields CDR1 MNHEY and CDR2 SVGAGI. V was clipped by 6 bases and J by 12 bases; unmatched bases: 3. The CDR3 contains 11 residues. CDR3 nucleotides: TGTGCCAGCAGACGGGACAGGGCGCAGTTCTTC. Protein: CASRRDRAQFF.

This clone was counted between two and nine times. The chain employs TRBV19 and TRBJ1-5; D uncertain. CDR3 length: 17 residues. Germline CDR1 reads LNHDA; CDR2 reads SQIVND (reference sequence). The V and J ends lost 8 bases and 6 bases respectively, with 26 bases between them. The CDR3 bases are TGTGCCAGTTCCCAGGAGCGGGATTTCGTAGCAGGTCAGCCCCAGCATTTT. Protein: CASSQERDFVAGQPQHF. The full variable domain, with the rest looked up from reference TRBV19 and TRBJ1-5, is DGGITQSPKYLFRKEGQNVTLSCEQNLNHDAMYWYRQDPGQGLRLIYYSQIVNDFQKGDIAEGYSVSREKKESFPLTVTSAQKNPTAFYLCASSQERDFVAGQPQHFGDGTRLSIL.

This sequence joins TRBV4-3 and TRBJ2-1; no firm D call. V lost 1 base and J lost 4, with 17 bases in between. CDR1 LGHNA and CDR2 YSLEER come from the germline V gene. This CDR3 comprises 17 residues. The CDR3 loop is CASSQVLNDKLYNEQFF. The CDR3 DNA reads as TGCGCCAGCAGCCAAGTGTTAAACGATAAGCTTTACAATGAGCAGTTCTTC.

The V call is TRBV27, the J call TRBJ2-7; 10 bases are a match to TRBD1. CDR3 length equals 15 residues. The germline V gene has CDR1 MNHEY and CDR2 SMNVEV (reference sequence). V lost 3 bases and J lost 5; bases outside the gene matches: 7. CDR3 sequence: CASSLGQGQWHEQYF. CDR3 DNA: TGTGCCAGCAGTTTGGGACAGGGGCAGTGGCACGAGCAGTACTTC.

The J gene is TRBJ1-2, the V gene TRBV15; 7 bases match TRBD1. CDR1 is LNHNV, CDR2 YYDKDF, per germline (reference sequence). V gave up 0 bases and J gave up 3 bases; unmatched junction bases: 7. The CDR3 runs to 16 residues. The CDR3 DNA sequence: TGTGCCACCAGCAGAGATCTTGCAGGGGGAGACTATGGCTACACCTTC. Protein sequence: CATSRDLAGGDYGYTF. Based on the CDR3 plus reference TRBV15 and TRBJ1-2, the full variable domain is DAMVIQNPRYQVTQFGKPVTLSCSQTLNHNVMYWYQQKSSQAPKLLFHYYDKDFNNEADTPDNFQSRRPNTSFCFLDIRSPGLGDTAMYLCATSRDLAGGDYGYTFGSGTRLTVV.